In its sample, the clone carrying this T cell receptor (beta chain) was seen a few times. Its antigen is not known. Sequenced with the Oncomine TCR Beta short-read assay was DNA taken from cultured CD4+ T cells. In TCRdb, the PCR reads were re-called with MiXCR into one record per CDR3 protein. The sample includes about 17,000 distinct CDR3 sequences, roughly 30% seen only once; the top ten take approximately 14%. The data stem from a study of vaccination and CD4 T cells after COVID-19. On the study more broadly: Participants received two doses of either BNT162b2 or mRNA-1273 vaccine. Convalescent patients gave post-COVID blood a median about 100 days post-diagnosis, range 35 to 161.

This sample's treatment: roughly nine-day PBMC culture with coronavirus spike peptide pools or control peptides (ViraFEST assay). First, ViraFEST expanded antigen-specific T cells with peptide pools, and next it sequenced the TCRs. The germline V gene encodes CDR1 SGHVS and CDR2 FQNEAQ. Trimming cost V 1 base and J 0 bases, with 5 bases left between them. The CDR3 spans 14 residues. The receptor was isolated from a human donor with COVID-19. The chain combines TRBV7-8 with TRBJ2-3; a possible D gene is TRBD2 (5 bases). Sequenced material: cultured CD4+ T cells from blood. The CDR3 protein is CASSLGTSTDTQYF. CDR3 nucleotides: TGTGCCAGCAGCTTAGGGACTAGCACAGATACGCAGTATTTT. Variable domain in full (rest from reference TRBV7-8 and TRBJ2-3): GAGVSQSPRYKVAKRGQDVALRCDPISGHVSLFWYQQALGQGPEFLTYFQNEAQLDKSGLPSDRFFAERPEGSVSTLKIQRTQQEDSAVYLCASSLGTSTDTQYFGPGTRLTVL.